This T cell receptor beta chain was sequenced for a study of blood T cells in healthy people across ages. General study points: With donor CMV status unknown, expanded clonotype changes were possibly confounded.

A second PCR, run for roughly 7 to 11 cycles, used a sample-barcoded 5' primer plus a J-beta primer mix. TCRdb independently ran MiXCR on the 5' RACE reads; one entry per CDR3 protein. The table has 700,000 or so distinct CDR3 sequences, around 43% seen once. About this clonotype itself: Its antigen remains unknown. A read error may produce the germline difference seen at one junction end.

The CDR3 contains 15 residues. Germline V gives CDR1 KGHDR, CDR2 SFDVKD. Those donating, healthy Caucasian individuals from Russia, were aged roughly 6 to 100. Per-sample PBMC isolation yielded at least 6.5 million cells. The gene calls are TRBV24-1 and TRBJ2-5; 8 nucleotides line up with TRBD1. The TCR sequence derives from an older man in good health. Sequencing used blood. The CDR3 DNA reads as TGTGCCACCAGTGAGGCCGGGACAGGACAAGAGCCCCAGTACTTC. It encodes CATSEAGTGQEPQYF.